This TCR beta chain was found in a study of T cells after posttransplantation cyclophosphamide. Study conclusions and caveats: Blood and skin or GI T cell repertoires showed limited TRB overlap. Recipient CMV seropositivity and CMV reactivation strongly tracked TRB clonality. Donor CD8+ memory clones often dominated recipient blood repertoires at later times.

Profiling relied on immunoSEQ multiplex PCR, and the TCRdb table lists in-frame clones only, not all of them. Of 25,000 to 35,000 clones in the sample, roughly 88% are singletons; the top ten hold more than 3%. This related bone marrow graft donor gave peripheral blood on the day of marrow donation. In germline, CDR1 is MNHEY, CDR2 SVGAGI. V gave up 0 bases and J gave up 2 bases, with 11 bases separating them. The CDR3 loop spans 15 amino acids. This clone was observed once. No antigen is known for it. The receptor comes from a man in his forties or fifties. Sequencing was performed on PBMCs. V gene TRBV6-5 combines with J gene TRBJ2-7; D perhaps matches TRBD2 (6 bases). CDR3 coding DNA: TGTGCCAGCAGTTACTCTCTAGCGCAGGCCTACGAGCAGTACTTC. Translation gives CASSYSLAQAYEQYF.